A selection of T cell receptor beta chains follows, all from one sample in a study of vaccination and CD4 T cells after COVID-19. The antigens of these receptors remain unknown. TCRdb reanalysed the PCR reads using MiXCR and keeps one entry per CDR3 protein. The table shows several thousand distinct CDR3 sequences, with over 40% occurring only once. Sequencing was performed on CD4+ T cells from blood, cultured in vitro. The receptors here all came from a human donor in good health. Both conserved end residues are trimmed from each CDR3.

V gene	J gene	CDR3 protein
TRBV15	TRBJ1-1	ATSSGRDEAF
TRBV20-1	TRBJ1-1	SAHLYTEAF
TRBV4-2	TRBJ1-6	ASSQEWRGDSPLH
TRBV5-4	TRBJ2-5	ASSLEQQETQY
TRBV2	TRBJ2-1	ASSALGSYNEQF
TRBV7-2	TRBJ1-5	ASSLLGQPQH
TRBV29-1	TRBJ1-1	TSRTLNTEAF
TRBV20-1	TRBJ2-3	SASPGLAEITDTQY
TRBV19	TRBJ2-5	ASRDQETQY
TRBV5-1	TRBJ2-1	ASSLVQGANEQF
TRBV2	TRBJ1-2	ASSELSVNYGYT
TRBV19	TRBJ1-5	ASSRRLTDSNQPQH
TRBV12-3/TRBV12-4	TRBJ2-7	ASSRGSEQY
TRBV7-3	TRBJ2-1	ASSLEEGDYNEQF
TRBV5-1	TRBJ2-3	ASSLSWQDTQY
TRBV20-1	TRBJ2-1	SAMKTGEQF
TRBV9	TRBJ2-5	ASSVAVGGQETQY
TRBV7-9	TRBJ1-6	ASSRQDSPLH
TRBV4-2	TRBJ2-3	ASSQERGGPDTQY
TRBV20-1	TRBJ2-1	SAGKSGGFSNEQF
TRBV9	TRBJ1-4	ASSVGTVDNEKLF
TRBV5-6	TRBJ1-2	ASSTRGGYGYT
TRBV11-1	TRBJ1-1	ASSLNLGTGLMNTEAF
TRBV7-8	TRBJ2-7	ASSLGSGSIYEQY
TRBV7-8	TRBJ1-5	ASSLANRELRQPQH
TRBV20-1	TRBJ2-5	SARDRGAQETQY
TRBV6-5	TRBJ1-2	ASSYLFGGSRNYGYT
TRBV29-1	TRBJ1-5	SVSGTGVDQPQH
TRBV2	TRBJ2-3	ASRLLAGGGDTQY
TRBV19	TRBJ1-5	ASSMGWGQPQH
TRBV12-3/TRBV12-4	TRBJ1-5	ASSGPGQGFQPQH
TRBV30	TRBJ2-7	AWSVGSPYEQY
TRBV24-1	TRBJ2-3	ATSTGVRGTDTQY
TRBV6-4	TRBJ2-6	ASSDSSSGANVLT
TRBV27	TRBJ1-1	ASSLSWGGTEAF
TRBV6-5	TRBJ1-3	ASSYGRTSGNTIY
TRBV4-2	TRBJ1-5	ASSQEGDQPQH
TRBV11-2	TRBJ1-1	ASSLVPGGTEAF
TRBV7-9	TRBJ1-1	ASSKAWGSAEAF
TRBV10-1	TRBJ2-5	ASSESKGGAETQY
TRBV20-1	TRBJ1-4	SAPLNEKLF
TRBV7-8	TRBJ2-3	ASSTTTGAGPTDTQY